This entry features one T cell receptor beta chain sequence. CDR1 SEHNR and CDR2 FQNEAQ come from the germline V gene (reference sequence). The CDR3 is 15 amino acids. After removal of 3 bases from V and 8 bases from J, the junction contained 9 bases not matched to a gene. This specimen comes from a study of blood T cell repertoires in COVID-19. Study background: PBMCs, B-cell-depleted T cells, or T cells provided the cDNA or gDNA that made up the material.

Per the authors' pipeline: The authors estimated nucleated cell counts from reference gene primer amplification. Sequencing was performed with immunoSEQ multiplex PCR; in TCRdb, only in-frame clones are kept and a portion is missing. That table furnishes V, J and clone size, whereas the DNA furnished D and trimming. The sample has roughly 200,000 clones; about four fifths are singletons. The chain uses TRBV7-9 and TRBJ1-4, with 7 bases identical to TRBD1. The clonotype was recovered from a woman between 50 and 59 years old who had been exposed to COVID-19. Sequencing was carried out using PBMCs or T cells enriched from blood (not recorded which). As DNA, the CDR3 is TGTGCCAGCAGCTTCTCGACAGGGCTTGAGGAAAAACTGTTTTTT. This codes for CASSFSTGLEEKLFF.